The clone carrying this T cell receptor beta chain has a handful of counts. Its antigen is unidentified. The source material, RNA transcripts, was used to amplify TCR beta CDR3 regions. Researchers ran a first-round RT-PCR on the TCR CDR3 using the HTBI primer set. TCRdb recomputed calls from the multiplex PCR reads with MiXCR, one row per CDR3 protein. Of 550,000 to 650,000 distinct CDR3 sequences detected, about 15% appear once; the ten largest clones hold roughly 6.2%. Germline CDR1 MNHNS, CDR2 SASEGT. The CDR3 loop spans 16 amino acids. Unmatched junction bases numbered 12, after V lost 6 bases and J lost 3 bases. This specimen comes from a study of T cells in Graves' hyperthyroidism and ophthalmopathy. Study information: Peripheral blood was collected at initial diagnosis, before any treatment. Study-level results: Most thyroid clonotypes that were expanded above 0.001 also turned up in blood.

V gene TRBV6-1 combines with J gene TRBJ1-2; 8 bases agree with TRBD1. The sequence came from a woman in her twenties or thirties with Graves' hyperthyroidism that later progressed to Graves' ophthalmopathy. Sequencing used blood. The CDR3 DNA follows: TGTGCCAGCAGCCCGACAGGGGCCGGCGGCTACTATGGCTACACCTTC. Translated, it gives CASSPTGAGGYYGYTF.